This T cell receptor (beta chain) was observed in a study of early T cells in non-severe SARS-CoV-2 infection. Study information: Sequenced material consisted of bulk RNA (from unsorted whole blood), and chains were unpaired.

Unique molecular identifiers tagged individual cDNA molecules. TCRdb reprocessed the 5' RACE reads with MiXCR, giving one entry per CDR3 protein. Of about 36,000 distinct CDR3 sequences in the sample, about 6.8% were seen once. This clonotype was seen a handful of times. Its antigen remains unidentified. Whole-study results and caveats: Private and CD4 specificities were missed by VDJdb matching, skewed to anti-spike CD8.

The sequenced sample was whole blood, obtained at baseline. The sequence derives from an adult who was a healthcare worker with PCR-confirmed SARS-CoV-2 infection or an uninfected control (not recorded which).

The CDR3 loop is CSARDAEQGGYQPQHF. In DNA, the CDR3 is TGCAGTGCTAGAGACGCGGAACAGGGAGGATATCAGCCCCAGCATTTT. The chain employs TRBV20-1 and TRBJ1-5; perhaps TRBD1 as D (6 bases). This CDR3 comprises 16 residues. Per the germline V gene, CDR1 is DFQATT and CDR2 is SNEGSKA (reference sequence). Trimming cost V 0 bases and J 5 bases, with 17 bases left between them.